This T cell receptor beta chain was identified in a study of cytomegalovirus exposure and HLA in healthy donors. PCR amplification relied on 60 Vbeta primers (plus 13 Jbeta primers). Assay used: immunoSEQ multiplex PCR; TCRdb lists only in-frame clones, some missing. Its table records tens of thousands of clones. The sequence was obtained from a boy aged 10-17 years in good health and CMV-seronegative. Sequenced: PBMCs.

The CDR3 loop is CASSPRDRVSYEQYF. The CDR3 DNA reads as TGTGCCAGCAGCCCGAGGGACAGGGTCTCCTACGAGCAGTACTTC. This chain links TRBV7-2 with TRBJ2-5; 9 bases fit TRBD1. The J call could be wrong; TRBJ2-7 is a better fit for the DNA end. This CDR3 is built from 15 residues. Germline loops: CDR1 SGHTA, CDR2 FQGNSA.